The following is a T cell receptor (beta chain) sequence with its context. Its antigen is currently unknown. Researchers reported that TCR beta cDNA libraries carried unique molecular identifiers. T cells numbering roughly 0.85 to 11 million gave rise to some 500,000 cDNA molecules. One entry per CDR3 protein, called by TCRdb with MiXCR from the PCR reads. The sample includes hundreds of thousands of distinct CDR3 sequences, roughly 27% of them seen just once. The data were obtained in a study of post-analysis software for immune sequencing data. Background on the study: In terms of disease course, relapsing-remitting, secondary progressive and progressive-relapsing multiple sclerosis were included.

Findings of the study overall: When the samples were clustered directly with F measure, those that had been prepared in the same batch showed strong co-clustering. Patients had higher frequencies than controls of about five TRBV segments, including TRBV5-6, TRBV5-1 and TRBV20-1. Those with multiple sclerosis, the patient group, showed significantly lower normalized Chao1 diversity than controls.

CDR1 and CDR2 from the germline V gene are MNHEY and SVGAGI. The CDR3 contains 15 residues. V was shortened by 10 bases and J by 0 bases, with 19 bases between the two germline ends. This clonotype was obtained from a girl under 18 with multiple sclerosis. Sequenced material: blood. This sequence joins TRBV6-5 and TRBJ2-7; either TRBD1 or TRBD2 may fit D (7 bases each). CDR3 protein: CATGPGGATSYEQYF. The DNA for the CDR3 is TGTGCCACCGGACCAGGGGGGGCGACCTCCTACGAGCAGTACTTC.